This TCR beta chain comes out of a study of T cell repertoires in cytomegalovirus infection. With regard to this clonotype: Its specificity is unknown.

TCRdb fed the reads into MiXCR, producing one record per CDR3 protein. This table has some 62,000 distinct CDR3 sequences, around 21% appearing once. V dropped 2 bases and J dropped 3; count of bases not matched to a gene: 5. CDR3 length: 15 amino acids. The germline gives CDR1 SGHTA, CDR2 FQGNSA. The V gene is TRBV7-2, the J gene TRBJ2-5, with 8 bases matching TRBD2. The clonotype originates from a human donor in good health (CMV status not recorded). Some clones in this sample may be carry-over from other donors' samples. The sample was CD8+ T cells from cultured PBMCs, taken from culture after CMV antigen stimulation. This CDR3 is CASSLIRGGKETQYF. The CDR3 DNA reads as TGTGCCAGCAGCTTAATACGGGGGGGAAAAGAGACCCAGTACTTC.